Below are 10 T cell receptor beta chains sequenced from a single sample in a study of ipilimumab plus nivolumab after autologous stem cell transplantation. This table comes from immunoSEQ multiplex PCR, and its TCRdb copy is limited to in-frame clones, with some not included. The sample yields over 75,000 clones, under 85% seen once. Sequencing was performed on PBMCs, taken in a trial of ipilimumab plus nivolumab as post-transplant consolidation. The source of these receptors is a male donor with diffuse large B-cell lymphoma.

The V and J genes are TRBV5-1 and TRBJ2-6; D is uncertain. The CDR3 has 16 amino acids. Germline V gives CDR1 SGHRS, CDR2 YFSETQ. V was trimmed by 0 bases and J by 2 bases, leaving 9 bases between them. DNA of the CDR3: TGCGCCAGCAGCTTGGGGGCTGGCCCTGGGGCCAACGTCCTGACTTTC. Protein product: CASSLGAGPGANVLTF.

This rearrangement joins TRBV5-4 to TRBJ2-2; no clear D. The germline V gene encodes CDR1 SGHNT and CDR2 YYREEE (reference sequence). The CDR3 has 15 residues. Trimming removed 2 bases at V and 7 bases at J, with 15 bases between. The CDR3 reads CASSLISLSGGELFF. CDR3 bases: TGTGCCAGCAGCTTAATAAGTCTCTCGGGCGGGGAGCTGTTTTTT.

The chain uses TRBV18 and TRBJ2-3; 10 bases match TRBD2. From germline, CDR1 is KGHSH and CDR2 LQKENI. V dropped 2 bases and J dropped 2; count of bases not matched to a gene: 1. The CDR3 contains 15 residues. Here the CDR3 DNA reads TGTGCCAGCTCACCAGGACTAGCGGCCACAGATACGCAGTATTTT. Protein: CASSPGLAATDTQYF.

This chain joins TRBV7-2 and TRBJ2-3; D is unclear. Germline assignment: CDR1 SGHTA and CDR2 FQGNSA. With 4 bases removed from V and 5 bases from J, the gap between germline ends came to 13 bases. The CDR3 loop spans 14 amino acids. As DNA, the CDR3 is TGTGCCAGCAGCTCCCTCACCCGGATAGATACGCAGTATTTT. Its translation: CASSSLTRIDTQYF.

This clone showed up just once. The V and J genes are TRBV9 and TRBJ2-7, with D possibly called TRBD1 or TRBD2 (7 bases each). The CDR3 has 16 amino acids. Germline assignment: CDR1 SGDLS and CDR2 YYNGEE. The V gene lost 5 bases and the J gene lost 6 bases, with 24 bases spanning the gap. The CDR3 nucleotides read TGTGCCAGCAGTCCTCAAAGGGGGCTCGGGGGGTCCGAGCAGTACTTC. Residues: CASSPQRGLGGSEQYF.

This chain joins TRBV5-5 and TRBJ1-4; D remains ambiguous. Germline V CDR1 and CDR2: SGHKS, YYEKEE (reference sequence). The CDR3 spans 14 residues. The germline V and J ends were trimmed by 1 base and 7 bases, with 11 bases remaining between them. CDR3 region: CASSLLGMSEKLFF. Here the CDR3 DNA reads TGTGCCAGCAGCTTGCTGGGAATGAGTGAAAAACTGTTTTTT. Combining the CDR3 with reference TRBV5-5 and TRBJ1-4 gives the whole variable domain DAGVTQSPTHLIKTRGQQVTLRCSPISGHKSVSWYQQVLGQGPQFIFQYYEKEERGRGNFPDRFSARQFPNYSSELNVNALLLGDSALYLCASSLLGMSEKLFFGSGTQLSVL.

This chain joins TRBV7-2 and TRBJ2-5; tentative D call: TRBD1 (5 bases). Trimming shortened V by 3 bases and J by 9 bases, and 8 bases separated the two germline ends. CDR3 length: 11 amino acids. Germline V gene lookup returns CDR1 SGHTA and CDR2 FQGNSA. The CDR3 coding sequence is TGTGCCAGCAGCTTTCAGGGCCCCCAGTACTTC. Encoded protein: CASSFQGPQYF.

The V gene is TRBV6-5, the J gene TRBJ2-6; 7 bases agree with TRBD1. The CDR3 contains 14 residues. The ends lost 5 bases at V and 3 bases at J; junction bases unmatched: 1. Germline V gene sequence: CDR1 MNHEY, CDR2 SVGAGI. CDR3 amino acids: CASSTGVGANVLTF. As DNA, the CDR3 is TGTGCCAGCAGTACAGGGGTTGGGGCCAACGTCCTGACTTTC.

This clone was found once. The chain uses TRBV9 and TRBJ2-5, with TRBD2 as a possible D gene (5 bases). The length of the CDR3 is 14 residues. V was clipped by 0 bases and J by 5 bases, with 11 bases between them. Germline V gene lookup returns CDR1 SGDLS and CDR2 YYNGEE. CDR3 residues: CASSVEGSDETQYF. CDR3 DNA: TGTGCCAGCAGCGTAGAAGGGAGCGACGAGACCCAGTACTTC.

This chain uses TRBV7-9 with TRBJ1-6; D is uncertain. Trimming left V 1 base short and J 7 bases short, with 8 bases between. The CDR3 is made up of 14 amino acids. Germline CDR1 reads SEHNR; CDR2 reads FQNEAQ (reference sequence). The CDR3 spells CASSLGQRNSPLHF. Written as DNA, the CDR3 is TGTGCCAGCAGCTTAGGACAAAGAAATTCACCCCTCCACTTT.